One and the same sample provided the 2 T cell receptor beta chains below, sequenced in a study of T cell changes during pregnancy in multiple sclerosis. This table comes from immunoSEQ multiplex PCR, and its TCRdb copy is limited to in-frame clones, with some not included. The sample lists tens of thousands of clones, around 94% seen once, with approximately 3% in the top ten. The sequencing used CD8+ T cells from peripheral blood mononuclear cells, collected in the third trimester of pregnancy. These receptors came from a female donor in good health, enrolled as a control in a pregnancy study.

The gene calls are TRBV5-6 and TRBJ1-5; TRBD1 is a possible D gene (6 bases). Looked up from germline, CDR1 is SGHDT and CDR2 is YYEEEE. Between the trimmed V and J ends, which lost 4 bases and 1 base, there was a span of 15 bases. CDR3 length equals 16 residues. This CDR3 reads CASSLHRAVSNQPQHF. In DNA form, the CDR3 reads TGTGCCAGCAGCCTCCACAGGGCGGTGAGCAATCAGCCCCAGCATTTT. The whole variable domain, filled in from reference TRBV5-6 and TRBJ1-5, reads DAGVTQSPTHLIKTRGQQVTLRCSPKSGHDTVSWYQQALGQGPQFIFQYYEEEERQRGNFPDRFSGHQFPNYSSELNVNALLLGDSALYLCASSLHRAVSNQPQHFGDGTRLSIL.

The rearrangement links TRBV27 to TRBJ1-2; D is perhaps TRBD1 (5 bases). V was cut by 9 bases and J by 5 bases, with 13 bases left in between. Germline V gene data show CDR1 as MNHEY and CDR2 as SMNVEV (reference sequence). There are 12 residues in the CDR3. DNA of the CDR3: TGTGCCAGTTCGGACACCTCATATGGCTACACCTTC. It translates to CASSDTSYGYTF.